The TCR beta chain under discussion was sequenced for a study of T cells after yellow fever vaccination. In TCRdb, the 5' RACE reads were re-called with MiXCR into one record per CDR3 protein. This table holds more than 450,000 distinct CDR3 sequences, just over 20% found once. This CDR3 has 14 amino acids. Germline V lookup: CDR1 LNHDA, CDR2 SQIVND (reference sequence). V trimming: 5 bases; J trimming: 7 bases; junction bases outside the gene matches: 6. This clonotype has a handful of counts. V and J are TRBV19 and TRBJ1-5; 9 nucleotides align to TRBD1. The origin of this receptor is a man aged 18 to 29 who received the YFV17D yellow fever vaccine. Specimen: PBMCs, collected approximately 20 days after the first yellow fever vaccination. The CDR3 sequence: CASSPWDREQPQHF. For the CDR3, the DNA is TGTGCCAGTAGTCCCTGGGACAGGGAACAGCCCCAGCATTTT. The full variable domain, with the rest looked up from reference TRBV19 and TRBJ1-5, is DGGITQSPKYLFRKEGQNVTLSCEQNLNHDAMYWYRQDPGQGLRLIYYSQIVNDFQKGDIAEGYSVSREKKESFPLTVTSAQKNPTAFYLCASSPWDREQPQHFGDGTRLSIL.